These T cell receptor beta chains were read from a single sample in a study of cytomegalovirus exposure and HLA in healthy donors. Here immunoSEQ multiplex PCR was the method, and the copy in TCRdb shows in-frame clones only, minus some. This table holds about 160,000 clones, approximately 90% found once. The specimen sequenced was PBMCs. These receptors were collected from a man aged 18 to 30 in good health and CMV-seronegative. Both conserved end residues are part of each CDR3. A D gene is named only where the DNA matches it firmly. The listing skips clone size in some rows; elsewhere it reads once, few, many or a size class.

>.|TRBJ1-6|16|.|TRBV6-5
CASSYPRPTGNSPLHF
TGTGCCAGCAGTTACCCACGGCCGACTGGGAATTCACCCCTCCACTTT
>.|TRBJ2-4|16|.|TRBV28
CASSPQVLVAKNIQYF
TGTGCCAGCAGTCCACAGGTCCTCGTAGCCAAAAACATTCAGTACTTC
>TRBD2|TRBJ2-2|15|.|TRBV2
CASRALAGPTGELFF
TGTGCCAGCAGGGCCTTAGCGGGCCCCACCGGGGAGCTGTTTTTT
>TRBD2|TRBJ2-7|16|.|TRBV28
CASSYGLAVSSYEQYF
TGTGCCAGCAGTTACGGACTAGCGGTGAGCTCCTACGAGCAGTACTTC
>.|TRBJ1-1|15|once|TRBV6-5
CASSYAEQGNTEAFF
TGTGCCAGCAGTTACGCAGAACAGGGCAACACTGAAGCTTTCTTT
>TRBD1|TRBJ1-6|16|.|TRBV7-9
CASSQGQGVRNSPLHF
TGTGCCAGCAGCCAGGGACAGGGGGTTCGTAATTCACCCCTCCACTTT
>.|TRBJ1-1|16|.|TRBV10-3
CAISESRGPGGTEAFF
TGTGCCATCAGTGAGTCCCGAGGCCCCGGTGGAACTGAAGCTTTCTTT
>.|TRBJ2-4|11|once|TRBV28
CASSFKAGPEF
TGTGCCAGCAGTTTCAAGGCAGGGCCCGAGTTC
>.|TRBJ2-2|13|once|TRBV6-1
CASCSGTPGELFF
TGTGCCAGCTGCTCCGGGACACCCGGGGAGCTGTTTTTT
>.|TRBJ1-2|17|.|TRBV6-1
CASSAANFNPRVYGYTF
TGTGCCAGCAGTGCCGCTAATTTCAACCCCAGGGTTTATGGCTACACCTTC
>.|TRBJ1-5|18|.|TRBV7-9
CASSLVRLGARGNQPQHF
TGTGCCAGCAGCTTAGTAAGATTGGGGGCGCGAGGCAATCAGCCCCAGCATTTT
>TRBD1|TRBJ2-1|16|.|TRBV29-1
CSVSPDPGTGLNEQFF
TGCAGCGTCTCCCCTGACCCCGGGACAGGGTTAAATGAGCAGTTCTTC
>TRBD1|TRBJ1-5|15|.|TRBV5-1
CASSLDRASNQPQHF
TGCGCCAGCAGCCTCGACAGGGCAAGCAATCAGCCCCAGCATTTT
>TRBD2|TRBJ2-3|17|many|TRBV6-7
CASSYSLAGVGTDTQYF
TGTGCCAGCAGTTACTCCCTAGCGGGAGTGGGCACAGATACGCAGTATTTT
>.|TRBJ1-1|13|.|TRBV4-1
CASSQDPDTEAFF
TGCGCCAGCAGCCAAGACCCAGACACTGAAGCTTTCTTT